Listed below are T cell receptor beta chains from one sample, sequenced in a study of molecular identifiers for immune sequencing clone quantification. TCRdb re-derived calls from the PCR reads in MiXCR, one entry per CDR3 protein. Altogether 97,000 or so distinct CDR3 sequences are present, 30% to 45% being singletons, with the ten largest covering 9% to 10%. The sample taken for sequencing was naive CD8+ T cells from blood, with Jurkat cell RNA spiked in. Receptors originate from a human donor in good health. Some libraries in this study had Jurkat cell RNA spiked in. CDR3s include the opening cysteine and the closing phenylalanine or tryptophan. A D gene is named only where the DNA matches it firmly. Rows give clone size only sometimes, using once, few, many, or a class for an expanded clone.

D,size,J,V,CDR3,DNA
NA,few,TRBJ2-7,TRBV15,CATSREVQNHYEQYF,TGTGCCACCAGCAGAGAAGTTCAGAACCACTACGAGCAGTACTTC
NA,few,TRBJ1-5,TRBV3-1,CASSQDAGSNQPQHF,TGTGCCAGCAGCCAAGATGCGGGGAGCAATCAGCCCCAGCATTTT
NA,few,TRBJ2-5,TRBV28,CASSPHRPSGSVQTQYF,TGTGCCAGCAGTCCTCACCGCCCCTCAGGTTCGGTACAGACCCAGTACTTC
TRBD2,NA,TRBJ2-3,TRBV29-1,CSGLRDYTDTQYF,TGCAGCGGACTCCGGGACTACACAGATACGCAGTATTTT
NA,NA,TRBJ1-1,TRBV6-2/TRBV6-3,CASSLGTEAVF,TGTGCCAGCAGTCTGGGGACTGAAGCTGTCTTT
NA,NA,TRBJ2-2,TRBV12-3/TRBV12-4,CASNRGSSTGELFF,TGTGCCAGCAATAGGGGGTCGAGCACCGGGGAGCTGTTTTTT
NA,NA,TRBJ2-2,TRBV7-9,CASSLGGSNTGELFF,TGTGCCAGCAGCTTAGGGGGCTCGAACACCGGGGAGCTGTTTTTT
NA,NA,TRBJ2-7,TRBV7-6,CASSLVAGGRNYEQYF,TGTGCCAGCAGCTTGGTCGCCGGGGGGCGGAACTACGAGCAGTACTTC
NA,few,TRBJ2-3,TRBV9,CASSDTALPTDTQYF,TGTGCCAGCAGCGACACCGCCTTACCTACAGATACGCAGTATTTT
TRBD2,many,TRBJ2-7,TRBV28,CASSFPAGVGYEQYF,TGTGCCAGCAGTTTCCCGGCGGGAGTTGGCTACGAGCAGTACTTC
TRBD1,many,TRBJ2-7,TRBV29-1,CSVGTGPTQYF,TGCAGCGTGGGGACAGGCCCCACGCAGTACTTC
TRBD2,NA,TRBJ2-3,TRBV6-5,CASSQRTSGTESQYF,TGTGCCAGCAGTCAGAGGACTAGCGGCACAGAATCGCAGTATTTT
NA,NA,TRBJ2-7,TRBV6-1,CASSEWAREYEQYF,TGTGCCAGCAGTGAGTGGGCCAGGGAATACGAGCAGTACTTC
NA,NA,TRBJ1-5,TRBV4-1,CASSHPGDPPQHF,TGCGCCAGCAGCCACCCAGGGGATCCGCCCCAGCATTTT
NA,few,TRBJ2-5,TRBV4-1,CASSQGWGPETQYF,TGCGCCAGCAGCCAAGGTTGGGGGCCAGAGACCCAGTACTTC
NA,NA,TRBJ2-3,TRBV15,CATSGPSADTQYF,TGTGCCACCTCCGGGCCCTCAGCAGATACGCAGTATTTT
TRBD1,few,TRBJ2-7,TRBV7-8,CASSASGQSYEQYF,TGTGCCAGCAGCGCATCGGGACAGTCCTACGAGCAGTACTTC
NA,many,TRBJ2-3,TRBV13,CASSLADTQYF,TGTGCCAGCAGCTTAGCAGATACGCAGTATTTT
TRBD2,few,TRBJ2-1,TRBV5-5,CASSPYQRGGKEQFF,TGTGCCAGCAGCCCCTACCAGCGGGGGGGTAAGGAGCAGTTCTTC
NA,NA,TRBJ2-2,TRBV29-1,CSVEGASNTGELFF,TGCAGCGTTGAAGGGGCCTCGAACACCGGGGAGCTGTTTTTT
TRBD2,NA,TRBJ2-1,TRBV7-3,CASSQSTSGAYNEQFF,TGTGCCAGCAGCCAGTCCACTAGCGGTGCCTACAATGAGCAGTTCTTC
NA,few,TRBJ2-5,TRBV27,CASSFWPEETQYF,TGTGCCAGCAGTTTTTGGCCAGAAGAGACCCAGTACTTC
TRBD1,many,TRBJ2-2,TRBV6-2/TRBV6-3,CASRDRVGGELFF,TGTGCCAGCAGGGACAGGGTCGGCGGGGAGCTGTTTTTT
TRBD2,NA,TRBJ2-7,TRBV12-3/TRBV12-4,CASSTGLIEQYF,TGTGCCAGCAGCACGGGACTAATCGAGCAGTACTTC
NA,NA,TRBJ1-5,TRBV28,CASSSPRAGGPRHWDQPQHF,TGTGCCAGCAGTTCACCGAGGGCGGGGGGGCCCAGACATTGGGATCAGCCCCAGCATTTT
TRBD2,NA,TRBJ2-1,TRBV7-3,CASSATSGRYNEQFF,TGTGCCAGCAGCGCCACTAGCGGGAGGTACAATGAGCAGTTCTTC
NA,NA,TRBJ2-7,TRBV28,CASSSRDFYEQSF,TGTGCCAGCAGCTCCCGTGACTTCTACGAGCAGTCCTTC
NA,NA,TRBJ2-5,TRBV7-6,CASSLVRSQEPQYF,TGTGCCAGCAGCTTAGTCAGGAGTCAAGAGCCCCAGTACTTC
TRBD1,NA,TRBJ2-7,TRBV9,CASSPGTGRYEQYF,TGTGCCAGCAGCCCGGGGACAGGGCGGTACGAGCAGTACTTC
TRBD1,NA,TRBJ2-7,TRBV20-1,CSARQGAVEQYF,TGCAGTGCTCGACAGGGGGCGGTCGAGCAGTACTTC
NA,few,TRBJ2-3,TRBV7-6,CASSLIQGNPTDTQYF,TGTGCCAGCAGCTTAATTCAGGGAAACCCCACAGATACGCAGTATTTT